The next 13 T cell receptor beta chains were all read from a single sample in a study of T cell changes during pregnancy in multiple sclerosis. Profiling relied on immunoSEQ multiplex PCR, and the TCRdb table lists in-frame clones only, not all of them. The repertoire holds roughly 59,000 clones, with roughly 89% as singletons. The sample in question was peripheral blood, obtained in the third trimester of pregnancy. These receptors all come from a female donor in good health, enrolled as a control in a pregnancy study.

This chain links TRBV28 with TRBJ2-1; 7 bases are a match to TRBD2. Germline loops: CDR1 MDHEN, CDR2 SYDVKM. The length of the CDR3 is 13 residues. V lost 5 bases, J lost 4 bases, and 2 bases stayed unmatched. CDR3 amino acids: CASSRTRYNEQFF. CDR3 coding DNA: TGTGCCAGCAGTCGGACTAGGTACAATGAGCAGTTCTTC. Full variable domain (outside the CDR3, taken from reference TRBV28 and TRBJ2-1): DVKVTQSSRYLVKRTGEKVFLECVQDMDHENMFWYRQDPGLGLRLIYFSYDVKMKEKGDIPEGYSVSREKKERFSLILESASTNQTSMYLCASSRTRYNEQFFGPGTRLTVL.

V usage is TRBV11-2 and J usage is TRBJ2-5; possibly TRBD2 for D (5 bases). CDR1 and CDR2 (germline): SGHAT, FQNNGV. The ends were cut back, 0 bases at V and 7 bases at J, with 18 bases in the middle. The CDR3 spans 16 residues. In nucleotides, the CDR3 is TGTGCCAGCAGCTTAGACGGGGTTGGTGGACGCGGGACCCAGTACTTC. It codes for CASSLDGVGGRGTQYF.

V and J are TRBV4-3 and TRBJ2-7; D is undetermined. The V gene's germline CDR1 is LGHNA and CDR2 YSLEER. V lost 3 bases, J lost 2 bases, and 11 bases lay in between. CDR3 length equals 14 residues. CDR3: CASSQKTDAYEQYF. Written as DNA, the CDR3 is TGCGCCAGCAGCCAGAAGACTGACGCCTACGAGCAGTACTTC.

V is TRBV7-6 and J is TRBJ2-7; tentative D call: TRBD2 (6 bases). The CDR3 has 16 amino acids. Germline CDR1 SGHVS, CDR2 FNYEAQ. The ends were cut back, 6 bases at V and 0 bases at J, with 18 bases in the middle. CDR3 DNA: TGTGCCAGCAGTTCTCTGACCGGGACTGACTCCTACGAGCAGTACTTC. This sequence encodes CASSSLTGTDSYEQYF.

In the case of this clone: Other DNA sequences within the sample encode an identical CDR3. The CDR3 sequence: CAWSTGGYGYTF. The CDR3 region has the DNA TGTGCCTGGAGTACCGGCGGCTATGGCTACACCTTC. The chain is built from TRBV30 and TRBJ1-2; D is unclear. Germline V CDR1 and CDR2: GTSNPN, SVGIG (reference sequence). The CDR3 spans 12 residues. V was shortened by 2 bases and J by 4 bases, with 8 bases between the two germline ends.

The chain is built from TRBV18 and TRBJ1-5; D uncertain. Germline CDR1 is KGHSH and CDR2 is LQKENI. The CDR3 loop spans 13 amino acids. With 2 bases removed from V and 4 bases from J, the gap between germline ends came to 6 bases. The CDR3 sequence is CASSPTGNQPQHF. Here the CDR3 DNA reads TGTGCCAGCTCACCAACCGGGAATCAGCCCCAGCATTTT.

The chain combines TRBV7-8 with TRBJ1-5, with TRBD1 as a possible D gene (5 bases). The CDR3 length is 15 residues. CDR1 is SGHVS, CDR2 FQNEAQ, per germline. Trimming shortened V by 1 base and J by 1 base, and 8 bases separated the two germline ends. The CDR3 DNA reads as TGTGCCAGCAGCTTAGTATCAGGGAGCAATCAGCCCCAGCATTTT. This gives the protein CASSLVSGSNQPQHF.

The rearrangement uses TRBV14 and TRBJ2-2; 9 positions match TRBD1. The CDR3 consists of 15 residues. Trimming at V came to 4 bases and at J to 4 bases, leaving 4 bases not matched to a gene. The germline gives CDR1 SGHDN, CDR2 FVKESK. The DNA for the CDR3 is TGTGCCAGCAGCCCGGGACAGGGTGGCACCGGGGAGCTGTTTTTT. Its translation is CASSPGQGGTGELFF. Supplemented by reference TRBV14 and TRBJ2-2, the full variable domain reads EAGVTQFPSHSVIEKGQTVTLRCDPISGHDNLYWYRRVMGKEIKFLLHFVKESKQDESGMPNNRFLAERTGGTYSTLKVQPAELEDSGVYFCASSPGQGGTGELFFGEGSRLTVL.

This chain connects TRBV9 to TRBJ2-3; D might be TRBD1 (6 bases). CDR3 length: 16 amino acids. V dropped 0 bases and J dropped 7 bases, with 18 bases sitting between them. From germline, CDR1 is SGDLS and CDR2 YYNGEE. The CDR3 is CASSVGGDGTRNTQYF. The CDR3 DNA reads as TGTGCCAGCAGCGTAGGGGGAGACGGGACAAGAAATACGCAGTATTTT.

This rearrangement joins TRBV14 to TRBJ2-7; 11 bases align to TRBD1. The CDR3 sequence is 16 residues long. Germline V gene sequence: CDR1 SGHDN, CDR2 FVKESK. The V gene end was trimmed by 4 bases and the J gene end by 2 bases; junction bases not matched to a gene: 7. CDR3: CASSRLPGQGAYEQYF. The CDR3 DNA is TGTGCCAGCAGCCGACTACCGGGACAGGGGGCCTACGAGCAGTACTTC.

The chain uses TRBV6-1 and TRBJ1-1; D possibly corresponds to TRBD1 (5 bases). V was clipped by 11 bases and J by 11 bases, with 24 bases between them. From germline, CDR1 is MNHNS and CDR2 SASEGT. This CDR3 is 13 amino acids long. The CDR3 DNA reads as TGTGCCGGGAAGGGGTCCCCCGGTCTGGGGGCTTTCTTT. Protein product: CAGKGSPGLGAFF.

This chain's CDR3 is CASSLGQGNMNTEAFF. In nucleotides, the CDR3 is TGTGCCAGCAGCTTGGGGCAGGGGAATATGAACACTGAAGCTTTCTTT. The chain couples TRBV5-4 to TRBJ1-1; TRBD1 might be the D (6 bases). The CDR3 length is 16 residues. The V gene's germline CDR1 is SGHNT and CDR2 YYREEE (reference sequence). V was pared by 0 bases and J by 0 bases, with 12 bases between.

The V and J genes are TRBV4-2 and TRBJ1-1, with D possibly being TRBD1 (5 bases). Trimming took 2 bases from V and 1 from J, leaving 8 bases between them. This CDR3 contains 14 residues. In germline, CDR1 is LGHNA, CDR2 YNFKEQ. The CDR3 DNA follows: TGTGCCAGCAGCCAAACGACAGAGAACACTGAAGCTTTCTTT. Translating it yields CASSQTTENTEAFF.